This T cell receptor beta chain was found in a study of cytomegalovirus exposure and HLA in healthy donors. PCR involved 60 Vbeta and 13 Jbeta primers. TCRdb's table, derived via immunoSEQ multiplex PCR, lists solely in-frame clones and lacks some. This table has 35,000 to 45,000 clones, 50% appearing once. The CDR3 length is 15 residues. V gave up 4 bases and J gave up 2 bases; unmatched junction bases: 6. CDR1 is MNHNS and CDR2 is SASEGT in the germline V gene. J is TRBJ2-3 and V is TRBV6-1; 7 nucleotides agree with TRBD2. The clonotype originates from a human donor in good health. The sequenced sample was PBMCs. CDR3 bases: TGTGCCAGCAGTGCGTGGGGAGGGGCCACAGATACGCAGTATTTT. This sequence encodes CASSAWGGATDTQYF.